Each of the 30 T cell receptor beta chains below was sequenced from the same sample in a study of CD8+CD57+ T cells in acquired aplastic anemia. Individuals selected for sequencing had exhibited CD8+CD57+ cell expansion on flow cytometry. The template for TCR beta VDJ and CDR3 sequence profiling was genomic DNA. TCRdb passed the reads through MiXCR, listing each CDR3 protein once. The table lists about 150,000 distinct CDR3 sequences, roughly 49% of them singletons, with 10% to 15% in the top ten. The sample comprised sorted CD4+, CD8+, or CD8+CD57+ T cells (not recorded which) from PBMCs. Receptors were obtained from a human donor with aplastic anemia.

The rearrangement links TRBV10-3 to TRBJ1-1, with D possibly matching TRBD1 (6 bases). This CDR3 comprises 15 residues. In germline, CDR1 is ENHRY, CDR2 SYGVKD. The V end lost 6 bases, the J end lost 0 bases, and 14 bases lay between the germline ends. DNA of the CDR3: TGTGCCATCAGGAGGACAGTGTTCATGAACACTGAAGCTTTCTTT. Amino acid sequence: CAIRRTVFMNTEAFF.

Many counts were recorded for this clonotype. The gene calls are TRBV11-2 and TRBJ2-2; no clear D gene. The CDR3 is 16 amino acids. From germline, CDR1 is SGHAT and CDR2 FQNNGV. V was clipped by 5 bases and J by 6 bases, with 19 bases between them. In nucleotides, the CDR3 is TGTGCCAGCAGCGGCCCGTGGACGCAAGCGTCCGGGGAGCTGTTTTTT. Protein: CASSGPWTQASGELFF. The entire variable domain, with the rest obtained from reference TRBV11-2 and TRBJ2-2, is as follows: EAGVAQSPRYKIIEKRQSVAFWCNPISGHATLYWYQQILGQGPKLLIQFQNNGVVDDSQLPKDRFSAERLKGVDSTLKIQPAKLEDSAVYLCASSGPWTQASGELFFGEGSRLTVL.

This sequence joins TRBV15 and TRBJ2-7, with 9 bases fitting TRBD1. The ends lost 2 bases at V and 2 bases at J; junction bases unmatched: 7. This CDR3 region has 16 residues. Germline assignment: CDR1 LNHNV and CDR2 YYDKDF (reference sequence). The CDR3 is CATSRTGGTPTYEQYF. DNA for the CDR3: TGTGCCACCAGCAGAACAGGGGGCACCCCTACCTACGAGCAGTACTTC.

The chain carries TRBV10-3 and TRBJ2-7, with D maybe TRBD2 (5 bases). CDR3 length: 14 residues. CDR1 is ENHRY, CDR2 SYGVKD, per germline. Trimming took 6 bases from V and 6 from J, leaving 18 bases between them. This CDR3 is CAISADRETGEQYF. CDR3 sequence (DNA): TGTGCCATCAGCGCCGATAGGGAGACGGGCGAGCAGTACTTC.

The chain carries TRBV10-3 and TRBJ2-7; 11 bases agree with TRBD2. V shed 10 bases, J shed 2 bases, and the junction held 7 bases outside the gene matches. CDR3 length: 14 amino acids. Germline CDR1 ENHRY, CDR2 SYGVKD. The CDR3 coding sequence is TGTGCCAGCAGAGGGACTAGCGGTACCTACGAGCAGTACTTC. Its translation is CASRGTSGTYEQYF.

With regard to this clonotype: This could be a read error, since a much larger clone is one nucleotide away. V gene TRBV10-3 combines with J gene TRBJ2-7; TRBD1 matches at 9 bases. The CDR3 is 15 residues long. Germline CDR1 reads ENHRY; CDR2 reads SYGVKD. V was clipped by 3 bases and J by 5 bases; unmatched bases: 8. CDR3 sequence: CAISEEGQGAHEQYF. For the CDR3, the DNA is TGTGCCATCAGTGAAGAGGGACAGGGTGCCCACGAGCAGTACTTC.

The CDR3 DNA reads TGTGCCACCAGCACCAGGGTGGGTGAGAACGAGCAGTACTTC. Protein product: CATSTRVGENEQYF. This chain uses TRBV15 with TRBJ2-7, with D perhaps TRBD1 (5 bases). This CDR3 spans 14 amino acids. Germline V gives CDR1 LNHNV, CDR2 YYDKDF (reference sequence). V dropped 4 bases and J dropped 5 bases, with 15 bases sitting between them.

This clonotype was seen a handful of times. CDR3 in DNA: TGTGCCACCAGTGATCCAAGGTTAAGGACAGGGGGGGCAGATACGCAGTATTTT. Encoded protein: CATSDPRLRTGGADTQYF. J is TRBJ2-3 and V is TRBV24-1, with TRBD1 identical over 10 bases. Germline CDR1 is KGHDR and CDR2 is SFDVKD. After removal of 3 bases from V and 4 bases from J, the junction contained 12 bases not matched to a gene. This CDR3 spans 18 amino acids.

The CDR3 region has the DNA TGTGCCAGCAGTGAGGGCCGGGCTATTAATTCACCCCTCCACTTT. As protein: CASSEGRAINSPLHF. The chain has TRBV7-8 and TRBJ1-6, with D hard to call. Germline V lookup: CDR1 SGHVS, CDR2 FQNEAQ. With 6 bases removed from V and 6 bases from J, the gap between germline ends came to 15 bases. CDR3 size: 15 residues.

This clonotype occurred many times. The rearrangement uses TRBV2 and TRBJ2-1; the D is unclear. Trimming stripped 1 base from V and 3 bases from J, with 4 bases between. The CDR3 totals 13 residues. CDR1 is SNHLY and CDR2 is FYNNEI in the germline V gene. This CDR3 reads CASSEVSYNEQFF. CDR3 coding DNA: TGTGCCAGCAGTGAAGTCAGCTACAATGAGCAGTTCTTC.

This clonotype was counted a single time. This chain connects TRBV29-1 to TRBJ2-3; 7 bases align to TRBD2. This CDR3 has 11 amino acids. Looked up from germline, CDR1 is SQVTM and CDR2 is ANQGSEA. J lost 6 bases, V lost 8 bases, and 5 bases had no gene match. CDR3 DNA: TGCAGCTCCTCCGGGAGGGATACGCAGTATTTT. Encoded protein: CSSSGRDTQYF.

The chain is built from TRBV25-1 and TRBJ2-5, with TRBD2 matching 10 bases. Germline CDR1 MGHDK, CDR2 SYGVNS. The CDR3 spans 16 residues. Trimming at V came to 4 bases and at J to 7 bases, leaving 12 bases not matched to a gene. The CDR3 DNA sequence: TGTGCCAGCAGTGGACCCACTAGCGGGGAGCCAAGGACCCAGTACTTC. Amino acids: CASSGPTSGEPRTQYF.

The sample holds one count of this clonotype. An end of the junction does not agree with germline; a read error may underlie this. The V and J genes are TRBV6-1 and TRBJ2-3; D is unclear. Germline loops: CDR1 MNHNS, CDR2 SASEGT. This CDR3 has 11 amino acids. The CDR3 bases are TGTGCTAGCAGGTTCACAGATACGCAGTATTTT. Translated: CASRFTDTQYF.

This chain uses TRBV6-5 with TRBJ1-2, with 9 bases that match TRBD1. CDR3 size: 15 residues. After removal of 2 bases from V and 5 bases from J, the junction contained 6 bases not matched to a gene. The V gene's germline CDR1 is MNHEY and CDR2 SVGAGI. The CDR3 here is CASSYPRDRVYGYTF. CDR3 sequence (DNA): TGTGCCAGCAGTTACCCCCGGGACAGGGTTTATGGCTACACCTTC.

The chain joins TRBV24-1 to TRBJ2-3; D not certain. The CDR3 spans 16 residues. V shed 3 bases and J shed 0 bases, with 12 bases lying between them. Germline CDR1 and CDR2: KGHDR and SFDVKD. The CDR3 spells CATSDTEDASTDTQYF. CDR3 bases: TGTGCCACCAGTGATACTGAAGACGCTAGCACAGATACGCAGTATTTT.

This clonotype was picked up a small number of times. V is TRBV24-1 and J is TRBJ2-1, with D perhaps TRBD1 or TRBD2 (5 bases each). Germline CDR1 KGHDR, CDR2 SFDVKD. The CDR3 spans 14 residues. Trimming took off 5 bases at V and 6 bases at J, with 13 bases between the two ends. CDR3 residues: CATSASGRVNEQFF. CDR3 sequence (DNA): TGTGCCACCAGTGCCTCGGGACGTGTCAATGAGCAGTTCTTC.

The chain joins TRBV24-1 to TRBJ2-5; 8 bases line up with TRBD1. The CDR3 has 14 residues. Trimming took 3 bases from V and 4 from J; bases not matched to a gene: 3. Germline CDR1 is KGHDR and CDR2 is SFDVKD. The CDR3 region is CATSDDGTGETQYF. The CDR3 nucleotides are TGTGCCACCAGTGATGACGGGACAGGAGAGACCCAGTACTTC.

V usage is TRBV12-3 or TRBV12-4 and J usage is TRBJ1-2; 9 positions match TRBD1. The length of the CDR3 is 14 residues. The trim removed 6 bases at V and 0 bases at J, leaving 2 bases unmatched. CDR3 coding DNA: TGTGCCAGCAGGGGACAGGGAGCTAACTATGGCTACACCTTC. Translation gives CASRGQGANYGYTF.

This clonotype has at least ten counts. The chain is built from TRBV7-9 and TRBJ2-7; weak D call: TRBD2 (5 bases). The CDR3 runs to 15 residues. Trimming took off 1 base at V and 3 bases at J, with 13 bases between the two ends. The germline CDR1 and CDR2 sequences are SEHNR and FQNEAQ (reference sequence). The CDR3 loop reads CASSLVQTKHYEQYF. In nucleotides, the CDR3 is TGTGCCAGCAGCTTAGTACAGACTAAGCACTACGAGCAGTACTTC. Variable domain in full (rest from reference TRBV7-9 and TRBJ2-7): DTGVSQNPRHKITKRGQNVTFRCDPISEHNRLYWYRQTLGQGPEFLTYFQNEAQLEKSRLLSDRFSAERPKGSFSTLEIQRTEQGDSAMYLCASSLVQTKHYEQYFGPGTRLTVT.

This clonotype was detected ten times or more. The rearrangement joins TRBV19 to TRBJ1-5, with D possibly matching TRBD1 (6 bases). Germline V gene sequence: CDR1 LNHDA, CDR2 SQIVND (reference sequence). Trimming removed 3 bases from V and 0 bases from J, with 18 bases in between. The CDR3 contains 18 residues. The CDR3 coding sequence is TGTGCCAGTAGTATCCGGTACTCGGACAGATTTAGCAATCAGCCCCAGCATTTT. This sequence encodes CASSIRYSDRFSNQPQHF.

This clonotype was recorded many times. The V and J genes are TRBV6-4 and TRBJ2-3; 9 bases are a match to TRBD1. The ends lost 8 bases at V and 2 bases at J; junction bases unmatched: 5. The germline gives CDR1 MRHNA, CDR2 SNTAGT. The CDR3 covers 14 residues. CDR3 DNA: TGTGCCAGCTCGGGACAGGGAAACACAGATACGCAGTATTTT. Translating gives CASSGQGNTDTQYF.

The chain is built from TRBV29-1 and TRBJ2-6; the D call may be TRBD1 or TRBD2 (5 bases each). Deletions cut 4 bases from V and 2 bases from J, with 12 bases between. This CDR3 comprises 15 residues. Per the germline V gene, CDR1 is SQVTM and CDR2 is ANQGSEA. The CDR3 region is CSVVSRGPGANVLTF. DNA for the CDR3: TGCAGCGTTGTGTCGAGGGGCCCTGGGGCCAACGTCCTGACTTTC.

This chain connects TRBV15 to TRBJ2-5; the D gene is possibly TRBD2 (5 bases). This CDR3 is built from 14 residues. Germline V CDR1 and CDR2: LNHNV, YYDKDF (reference sequence). V lost 2 bases, J lost 5 bases, and 12 bases lay in between. CDR3 nucleotides: TGTGCCACCAGCAGATTAAAGGACTGGGAGACCCAGTACTTC. Translating it yields CATSRLKDWETQYF.

The chain is built from TRBV3-1 and TRBJ2-3, with D maybe TRBD2 (6 bases). Germline CDR1 LGHDT, CDR2 YNNKEL (reference sequence). The length of the CDR3 is 14 residues. Trimming took off 1 base at V and 2 bases at J, with 7 bases between the two ends. The chain's CDR3 is CASSQGGVTDTQYF. The CDR3 nucleotides are TGTGCCAGCAGCCAAGGCGGGGTCACAGATACGCAGTATTTT.

V gene TRBV11-2 combines with J gene TRBJ1-3; D is possibly TRBD1 (5 bases). There are 18 residues in the CDR3. The germline CDR1 and CDR2 sequences are SGHAT and FQNNGV. V was clipped by 5 bases and J by 0 bases, with 20 bases between them. The CDR3 protein is CASSRIRQIGASGNTIYF. The CDR3 DNA is TGTGCCAGCAGCCGTATCCGACAGATAGGGGCCTCTGGAAACACCATATATTTT. Full variable domain (missing parts from reference TRBV11-2 and TRBJ1-3): EAGVAQSPRYKIIEKRQSVAFWCNPISGHATLYWYQQILGQGPKLLIQFQNNGVVDDSQLPKDRFSAERLKGVDSTLKIQPAKLEDSAVYLCASSRIRQIGASGNTIYFGEGSWLTVV.

The rearrangement links TRBV11-1 to TRBJ1-2; perhaps TRBD1 as D (5 bases). The CDR3 has 16 amino acids. Trimming removed 4 bases at V and 7 bases at J, with 22 bases between. Germline CDR1 is SGHAT and CDR2 is FQDESV (reference sequence). CDR3 protein: CASSSGPQGAVCGYTF. CDR3 DNA: TGTGCCAGCAGCTCAGGACCCCAGGGAGCTGTCTGTGGCTACACCTTC.

Regarding this clonotype: At one boundary the junction diverges from the germline segment, which might be a read error. The CDR3 bases are TGTGCCAGCAGAGGCAGGGGGGGCTACGAGCAGTATTTC. As protein: CASRGRGGYEQYF. The chain employs TRBV6-2 or TRBV6-3 and TRBJ2-7, with D perhaps being TRBD1 or TRBD2 (7 bases each). This CDR3 is built from 13 residues. From germline, CDR1 is MNHEY and CDR2 SVGEGT.

In this sample, this clonotype turned up many times. This chain joins TRBV7-9 and TRBJ1-2; no definite D call. Germline values: CDR1 SEHNR, CDR2 FQNEAQ (reference sequence). The V and J ends lost 1 base and 8 bases respectively, with 8 bases between them. This CDR3 region has 12 residues. The DNA for the CDR3 is TGTGCCAGCAGCTTAGGACAATCCGGCTACACCTTC. Translation gives CASSLGQSGYTF.

The chain has TRBV10-1 and TRBJ2-6, with D tentatively TRBD1 (6 bases). CDR3 length: 14 amino acids. Trimming pared 6 bases from V and 9 bases from J, leaving 15 bases between. CDR1 is WNHNN, CDR2 SYGVQD, per germline (reference sequence). The CDR3: CASSQNREYNVLTF. CDR3 nucleotides: TGCGCCAGCAGCCAAAACAGGGAATACAACGTCCTGACTTTC.

The V call is TRBV11-1, the J call TRBJ1-2; TRBD1 is a possible D gene (5 bases). This CDR3 contains 14 residues. Looked up from germline, CDR1 is SGHAT and CDR2 is FQDESV (reference sequence). Trimming removed 3 bases at V and 2 bases at J, with 10 bases between. The CDR3 region is CASSLDEGNYGYTF. CDR3 nucleotide sequence: TGTGCCAGCAGCTTGGATGAGGGGAACTATGGCTACACCTTC.